This T cell receptor beta chain was identified in a study of blood T cell repertoires in COVID-19. Study-wide context: The United States, Italy and Spain were the sources of the acute and convalescent COVID-19 samples. Sample material is recorded as cDNA or gDNA derived from T cells, B-cell-depleted T cells, or PBMCs.

As processed by the authors: Reference gene primer amplification yielded estimated nucleated cell counts. Clones were read by immunoSEQ multiplex PCR, and TCRdb kept only the in-frame ones, dropping some. V and J calls and clone size come straight from that table; D and trimming were deduced from the DNA. The sample holds 150,000 to 200,000 clones, roughly 90% seen once. The CDR3 consists of 15 residues. CDR1 is LNHDA and CDR2 is SQIVND in the germline V gene (reference sequence). Trimming took 3 bases from V and 6 from J, leaving 17 bases between them. The chain is built from TRBV19 and TRBJ1-2; the D gene is possibly TRBD1 (6 bases). The TCR comes from a man aged 45 to 65 with acute or convalescent COVID-19. Sequencing was carried out using peripheral blood. The CDR3 coding sequence is TGTGCCAGTAGTATTGTGGCAGGGGTAAGGGATGGCTACACCTTC. Protein product: CASSIVAGVRDGYTF.